These 15 T cell receptor beta chains originate from one sample sequenced in a study of T cell changes during pregnancy in multiple sclerosis. Sequenced by immunoSEQ multiplex PCR; TCRdb stores in-frame clones only, minus some. The sample holds some 71,000 clones; under 95% are singletons and the top ten take 1.4% to 1.5%. The material sequenced was peripheral blood, taken after pregnancy. These receptors all come from a female donor with multiple sclerosis, enrolled in a pregnancy study.

This clone was seen a handful of times. The rearrangement joins TRBV30 to TRBJ1-1, with D tentatively TRBD1 (6 bases). CDR3 length: 15 residues. The germline gives CDR1 GTSNPN, CDR2 SVGIG (reference sequence). V lost 0 bases, J lost 1 base, and 12 bases lay in between. CDR3 nucleotides: TGTGCCTGGAGTGTACGTGGCAGGGGGAACACTGAAGCTTTCTTT. It encodes CAWSVRGRGNTEAFF. Looking up the rest from reference TRBV30 and TRBJ1-1 gives the full variable domain: SQTIHQWPATLVQPVGSPLSLECTVEGTSNPNLYWYRQAAGRGLQLLFYSVGIGQISSEVPQNLSASRPQDRQFILSSKKLLLSDSGFYLCAWSVRGRGNTEAFFGQGTRLTVV.

This clone showed up just a few times. The rearrangement joins TRBV5-1 to TRBJ2-7, with D maybe TRBD1 (6 bases). Germline V gives CDR1 SGHRS, CDR2 YFSETQ. V lost 0 bases and J 5 bases, leaving 18 bases between the germline ends. The length of the CDR3 is 16 residues. The DNA of the CDR3 is TGCGCCAGCAGCTTGGCCCCGGGAAGGGGGTTCCACGAGCAGTACTTC. Translation gives CASSLAPGRGFHEQYF.

This chain joins TRBV5-6 and TRBJ1-2, with D possibly TRBD1 on 6 matching bases. Trimming cost V 0 bases and J 1 base, with 16 bases left between them. CDR1 is SGHDT, CDR2 YYEEEE, per germline. The CDR3 totals 17 residues. The CDR3 nucleotides are TGTGCCAGCAGCTTGGGGCTGCGTGGGGGCGATAACTATGGCTACACCTTC. This encodes CASSLGLRGGDNYGYTF.

This rearrangement joins TRBV7-2 to TRBJ2-7; 9 bases fit TRBD2. The CDR3 consists of 17 residues. Trimming at V came to 4 bases and at J to 6 bases, leaving 16 bases not matched to a gene. Per the germline V gene, CDR1 is SGHTA and CDR2 is FQGNSA. The CDR3 nucleotides read TGTGCCAGCAGCTCCCATCAGTCGGGACTAGCACCCTCCGAGCAGTACTTC. It codes for CASSSHQSGLAPSEQYF.

The chain uses TRBV28 and TRBJ2-3, with 9 bases identical to TRBD1. Germline assignment: CDR1 MDHEN and CDR2 SYDVKM. The CDR3 spans 20 residues. V dropped 2 bases and J dropped 4; count of bases not matched to a gene: 19. The CDR3 DNA follows: TGTGCCAGCAGTTTACAGGGAGCTGAGGTGGGACAGGGAGTATCAGATACGCAGTATTTT. Its translation is CASSLQGAEVGQGVSDTQYF.

The J gene is TRBJ2-7, the V gene TRBV14, with 16 bases aligning to TRBD2. The CDR3 totals 17 residues. With V trimmed by 9 bases and J by 3 bases, 11 bases remained unmatched. Germline assignment: CDR1 SGHDN and CDR2 FVKESK. The CDR3 sequence is CASTPGLAGGPNYEQYF. The CDR3 coding sequence is TGTGCCAGTACCCCGGGACTAGCGGGAGGGCCCAACTACGAGCAGTACTTC.

The J gene is TRBJ2-7, the V gene TRBV18; 7 bases are a match to TRBD2. The germline V gene has CDR1 KGHSH and CDR2 LQKENI. V lost 3 bases to trimming and J lost 2 bases; unmatched junction nucleotides: 7. The CDR3 has 15 amino acids. The CDR3 protein is CASSPESGTTYEQYF. CDR3 sequence (DNA): TGTGCCAGCTCACCCGAGAGCGGGACGACCTACGAGCAGTACTTC. The full variable domain, with the rest looked up from reference TRBV18 and TRBJ2-7, is NAGVMQNPRHLVRRRGQEARLRCSPMKGHSHVYWYRQLPEEGLKFMVYLQKENIIDESGMPKERFSAEFPKEGPSILRIQQVVRGDSAAYFCASSPESGTTYEQYFGPGTRLTVT.

This chain links TRBV4-3 with TRBJ2-5; 9 bases match TRBD2. The length of the CDR3 is 14 residues. The junction had 0 bases not matched to a gene; V was cut back by 1 base and J by 3 bases. Germline-derived CDR1 and CDR2 are LGHNA and YSLEER. The CDR3 coding sequence is TGCGCCAGCAGCCAAGGACTAGCGGAAGAGACCCAGTACTTC. This codes for CASSQGLAEETQYF.

The rearrangement joins TRBV28 to TRBJ2-7; D is ambiguous. The V gene lost 7 bases and the J gene lost 0 bases, with 19 bases spanning the gap. The CDR3 is 16 residues long. Germline assignment: CDR1 MDHEN and CDR2 SYDVKM. The DNA for the CDR3 is TGTGCCAGCACTCTCACGCGGTGGTTCAGCTCCTACGAGCAGTACTTC. This encodes CASTLTRWFSSYEQYF.

The rearrangement links TRBV10-3 to TRBJ2-7; 8 bases map to TRBD2. CDR3 length: 15 residues. Trimming removed 6 bases from V and 2 bases from J; junction bases left unmatched: 9. CDR1 and CDR2 (germline): ENHRY, SYGVKD. CDR3 region: CAIRQTSGAPYEQYF. The CDR3 coding sequence is TGTGCCATCAGACAAACTAGCGGAGCTCCCTACGAGCAGTACTTC.

The rearrangement uses TRBV5-1 and TRBJ2-1; 7 bases align to TRBD2. The CDR3 is 15 amino acids. Trimming removed 3 bases from V and 4 bases from J; junction bases left unmatched: 7. Per the germline V gene, CDR1 is SGHRS and CDR2 is YFSETQ. DNA of the CDR3: TGCGCCAGCAGCTCTTCTACTAGCGTATACAATGAGCAGTTCTTC. Encoded protein: CASSSSTSVYNEQFF.

The chain joins TRBV11-2 to TRBJ2-1; 8 positions agree with TRBD2. Germline CDR1 is SGHAT and CDR2 is FQNNGV. The CDR3 contains 16 residues. J gave up 2 bases and V 5 bases, and 8 bases lay outside the gene matches. CDR3 DNA sequence: TGTGCCAGCAGCACCGGGACTAGACACGCCTACAATGAGCAGTTCTTC. Protein sequence: CASSTGTRHAYNEQFF.

The rearrangement joins TRBV28 to TRBJ2-7, with TRBD1 identical over 9 bases. The CDR3 runs 16 residues. Germline lookup yields CDR1 MDHEN and CDR2 SYDVKM. Losses at the gene ends were 5 bases for V and 2 bases for J; bases not matched to a gene: 10. CDR3 protein: CASSPTGGEKPYEQYF. In nucleotides, the CDR3 is TGTGCCAGCAGTCCTACAGGGGGCGAGAAACCCTACGAGCAGTACTTC.

The V gene is TRBV5-1, the J gene TRBJ2-7; 8 bases line up with TRBD1. The junction had 17 bases not matched to a gene; V was cut back by 3 bases and J by 3 bases. Germline loops: CDR1 SGHRS, CDR2 YFSETQ. This CDR3 has 18 amino acids. The CDR3 region is CASSSNLGQGSLFYEQYF. For the CDR3, the DNA is TGCGCCAGCAGCTCAAACCTTGGACAGGGAAGCCTTTTCTACGAGCAGTACTTC.

The rearrangement uses TRBV27 and TRBJ2-7; TRBD1 is a possible D gene (6 bases). Trimming took off 6 bases at V and 3 bases at J, with 6 bases between the two ends. The germline V gene encodes CDR1 MNHEY and CDR2 SMNVEV (reference sequence). The CDR3 contains 11 residues. CDR3 sequence (DNA): TGTGCCAGCAGACAGGGCTACGAGCAGTACTTC. This sequence encodes CASRQGYEQYF.